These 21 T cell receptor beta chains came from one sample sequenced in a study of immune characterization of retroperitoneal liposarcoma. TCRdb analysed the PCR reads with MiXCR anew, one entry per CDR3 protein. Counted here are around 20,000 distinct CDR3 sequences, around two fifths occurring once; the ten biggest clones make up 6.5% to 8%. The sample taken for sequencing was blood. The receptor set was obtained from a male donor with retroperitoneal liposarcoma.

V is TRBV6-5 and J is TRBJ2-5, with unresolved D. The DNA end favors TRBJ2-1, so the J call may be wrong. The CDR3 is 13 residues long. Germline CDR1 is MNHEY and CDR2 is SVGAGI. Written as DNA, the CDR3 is TGTGCCAGCACCGCGACTTTAAACAATGAGCAGTTCTTC. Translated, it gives CASTATLNNEQFF.

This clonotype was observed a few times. CDR3 in DNA: TGTGCCAGCAGTCCCCAATGGAGGACTAGCGGGGGGGGATACGAGCAGTACTTC. Protein: CASSPQWRTSGGGYEQYF. The chain combines TRBV6-4 with TRBJ2-4; 15 bases agree with TRBD2. The end of the DNA aligns better with TRBJ2-7, so the J call may be wrong. The CDR3 has 18 residues. CDR1 MRHNA and CDR2 SNTAGT come from the germline V gene.

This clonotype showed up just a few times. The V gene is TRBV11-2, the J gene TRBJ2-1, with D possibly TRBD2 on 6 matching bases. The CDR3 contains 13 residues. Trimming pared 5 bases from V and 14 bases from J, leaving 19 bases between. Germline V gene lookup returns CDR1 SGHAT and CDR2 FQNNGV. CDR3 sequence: CASSGLSRDKEFF. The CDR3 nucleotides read TGTGCCAGCAGCGGCCTCTCGCGGGATAAGGAGTTCTTC.

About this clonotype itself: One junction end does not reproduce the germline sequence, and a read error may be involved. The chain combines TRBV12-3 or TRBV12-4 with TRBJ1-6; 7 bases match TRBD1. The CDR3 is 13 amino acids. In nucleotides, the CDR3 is TGTGCCAGCAGTTTAAGGGGGCAATCACCCCCCCACTTT. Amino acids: CASSLRGQSPPHF.

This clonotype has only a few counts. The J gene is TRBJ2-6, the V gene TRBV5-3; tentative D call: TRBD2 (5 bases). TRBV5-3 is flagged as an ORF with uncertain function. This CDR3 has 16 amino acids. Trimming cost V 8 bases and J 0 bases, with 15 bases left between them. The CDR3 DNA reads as TGTGCCAGCAGGAACGGACGGGGCTCTGGGGCCAACGTCCTGACTTTC. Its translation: CASRNGRGSGANVLTF.

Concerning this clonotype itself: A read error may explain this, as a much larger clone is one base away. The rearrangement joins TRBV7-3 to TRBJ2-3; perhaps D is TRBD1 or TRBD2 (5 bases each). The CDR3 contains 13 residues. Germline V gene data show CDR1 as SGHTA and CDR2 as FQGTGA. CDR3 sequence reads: CASSLGAARELYF. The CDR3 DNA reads TGTGCCAGCAGCTTAGGGGCAGCGAGGGAGCTGTACTTC.

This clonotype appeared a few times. DNA for the CDR3: TGTGCCAGCAGTTTCCCGACAGGGAACACTGAAGCTTTCTTT. This translates into CASSFPTGNTEAFF. The chain employs TRBV12-3 or TRBV12-4 and TRBJ1-1, with a tentative D call TRBD1 (6 bases). This CDR3 has 14 amino acids. Trimming took 3 bases from V and 1 from J, leaving 9 bases between them.

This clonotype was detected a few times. The CDR3 sequence is CASSYFGQGPGTSGSRYEQFF. The CDR3 DNA is TGTGCCAGCAGTTACTTTGGACAGGGGCCCGGGACTAGCGGGAGTAGGTATGAGCAGTTCTTC. This chain links TRBV6-5 with TRBJ2-1; 14 positions match TRBD2. CDR1 and CDR2 (germline): MNHEY, SVGAGI. V lost 1 base and J lost 8; bases outside the gene matches: 19. CDR3 length: 21 residues.

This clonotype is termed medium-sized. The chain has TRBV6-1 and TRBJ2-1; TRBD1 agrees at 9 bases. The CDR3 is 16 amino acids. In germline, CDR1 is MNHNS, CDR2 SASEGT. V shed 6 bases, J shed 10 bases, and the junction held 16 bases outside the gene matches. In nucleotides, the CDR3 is TGTGCCAGCAGCCGGAAAACCGGGACAGGGATCCACGAGCAGTTCTTC. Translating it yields CASSRKTGTGIHEQFF.

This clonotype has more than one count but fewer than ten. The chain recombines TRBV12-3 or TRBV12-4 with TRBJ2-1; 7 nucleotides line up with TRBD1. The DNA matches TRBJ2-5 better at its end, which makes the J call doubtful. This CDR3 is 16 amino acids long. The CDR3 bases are TGTGCCAGCAGCATAAACCGGGGCAGGGGGATTCAGACCCAGTACTTC. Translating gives CASSINRGRGIQTQYF.

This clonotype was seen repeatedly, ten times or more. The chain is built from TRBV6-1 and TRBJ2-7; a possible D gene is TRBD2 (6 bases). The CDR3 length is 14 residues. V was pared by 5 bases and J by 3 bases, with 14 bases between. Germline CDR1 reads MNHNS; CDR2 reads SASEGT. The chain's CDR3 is CASSNSGFNYEQYF. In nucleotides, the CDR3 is TGTGCCAGCAGTAATAGCGGATTCAACTACGAGCAGTACTTC.

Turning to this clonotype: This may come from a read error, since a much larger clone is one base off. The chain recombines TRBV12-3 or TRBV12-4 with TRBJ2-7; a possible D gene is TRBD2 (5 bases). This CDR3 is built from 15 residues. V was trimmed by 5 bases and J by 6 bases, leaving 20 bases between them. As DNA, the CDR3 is TGTGCCAGCAGTACCCTCGGTCGGAGGACCATCGAGCAGTACTTC. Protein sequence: CASSTLGRRTIEQYF.

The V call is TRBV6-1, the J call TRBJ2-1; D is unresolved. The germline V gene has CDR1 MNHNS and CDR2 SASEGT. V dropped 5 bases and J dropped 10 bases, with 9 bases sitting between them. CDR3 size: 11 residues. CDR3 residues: CASSPRYEQFF. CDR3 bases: TGTGCCAGCAGTCCTCGGTACGAGCAGTTCTTC.

CDR3 loop: CASSLDHIYEQYF. CDR3 coding DNA: TGTGCCAGCAGCTTAGATCATATCTACGAGCAGTACTTC. The chain has TRBV7-2 and TRBJ2-5; D uncertain. The last part of the DNA fits TRBJ2-7 better; the J call may be wrong. The V gene's germline CDR1 is SGHTA and CDR2 FQGNSA. The CDR3 is 13 residues long.

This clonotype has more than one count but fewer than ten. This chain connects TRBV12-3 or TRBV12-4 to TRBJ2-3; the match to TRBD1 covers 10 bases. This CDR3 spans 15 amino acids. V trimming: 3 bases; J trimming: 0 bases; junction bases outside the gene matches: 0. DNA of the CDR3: TGTGCCAGCAGTTTGGGACAGGGGAGCACAGATACGCAGTATTTT. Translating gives CASSLGQGSTDTQYF.

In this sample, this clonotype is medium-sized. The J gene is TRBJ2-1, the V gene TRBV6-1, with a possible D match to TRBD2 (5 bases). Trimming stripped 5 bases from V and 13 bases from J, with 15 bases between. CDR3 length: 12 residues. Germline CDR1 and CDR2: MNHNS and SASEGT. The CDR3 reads CASSTTGETQFF. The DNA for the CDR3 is TGTGCCAGCAGTACCACTGGGGAGACCCAGTTCTTC.

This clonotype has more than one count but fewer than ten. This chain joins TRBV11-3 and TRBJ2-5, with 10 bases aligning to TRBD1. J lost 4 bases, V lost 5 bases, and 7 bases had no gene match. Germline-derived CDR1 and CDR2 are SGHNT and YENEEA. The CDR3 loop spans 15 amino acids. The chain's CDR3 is CASSPGQGRRETQYF. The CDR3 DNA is TGTGCCAGCAGCCCGGGACAGGGGCGGAGAGAGACCCAGTACTTC.

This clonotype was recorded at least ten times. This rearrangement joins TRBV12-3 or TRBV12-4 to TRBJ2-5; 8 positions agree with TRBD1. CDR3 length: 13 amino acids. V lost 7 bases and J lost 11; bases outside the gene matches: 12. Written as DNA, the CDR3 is TGTGCCAGCACCGGACAGGGTCGGAATGAGCAGTACTTC. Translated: CASTGQGRNEQYF.

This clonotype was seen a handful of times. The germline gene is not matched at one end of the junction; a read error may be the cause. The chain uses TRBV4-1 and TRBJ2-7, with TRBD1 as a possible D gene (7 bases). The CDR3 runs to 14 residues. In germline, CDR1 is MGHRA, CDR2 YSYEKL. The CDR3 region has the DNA TGTGCCAGCAGCCCAGGGGGGCCTGCCTACGAGCAGTACTTC. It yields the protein CASSPGGPAYEQYF.

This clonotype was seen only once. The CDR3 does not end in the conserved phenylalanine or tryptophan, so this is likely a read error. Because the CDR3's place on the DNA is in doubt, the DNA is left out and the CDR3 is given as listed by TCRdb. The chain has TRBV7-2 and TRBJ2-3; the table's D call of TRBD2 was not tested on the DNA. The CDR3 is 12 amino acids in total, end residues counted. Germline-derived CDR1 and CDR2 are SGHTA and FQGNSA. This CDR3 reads CASSPTSYEQCL.

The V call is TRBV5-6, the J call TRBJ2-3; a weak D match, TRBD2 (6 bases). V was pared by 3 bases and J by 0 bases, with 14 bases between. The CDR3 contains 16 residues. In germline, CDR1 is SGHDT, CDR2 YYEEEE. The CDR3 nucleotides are TGTGCCAGCAGCTATTGGGGAGGATTTAGCACAGATACGCAGTATTTT. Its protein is CASSYWGGFSTDTQYF.